This record covers a single T cell receptor beta chain. The germline V and J ends were trimmed by 0 bases and 8 bases, with 17 bases remaining between them. The CDR3 extends over 15 amino acids. In germline, CDR1 is SGHDT, CDR2 YYEEEE. These data come from a study of blood T cell repertoires in COVID-19. Study-wide context: The United States, Italy and Spain provided the acute and convalescent COVID-19 samples.

Original processing notes: Amplification with reference gene primers provided the estimates of nucleated cell counts. Assay: immunoSEQ multiplex PCR; the TCRdb copy retains only in-frame clones and omits some. Clonal size and the V and J genes are those of that table, whereas D and trimming came from the DNA. The table shows 110,000 or so clones, with roughly 90% occurring only once. The specimen was peripheral blood. V is TRBV5-6 and J is TRBJ1-2; D possibly corresponds to TRBD1 (6 bases). The receptor's source is a woman aged 70-85 years who had recovered from COVID-19. CDR3 DNA sequence: TGTGCCAGCAGCTTGGGTCGGGACATCCGGGGAGGCTACACCTTC. This gives the protein CASSLGRDIRGGYTF.